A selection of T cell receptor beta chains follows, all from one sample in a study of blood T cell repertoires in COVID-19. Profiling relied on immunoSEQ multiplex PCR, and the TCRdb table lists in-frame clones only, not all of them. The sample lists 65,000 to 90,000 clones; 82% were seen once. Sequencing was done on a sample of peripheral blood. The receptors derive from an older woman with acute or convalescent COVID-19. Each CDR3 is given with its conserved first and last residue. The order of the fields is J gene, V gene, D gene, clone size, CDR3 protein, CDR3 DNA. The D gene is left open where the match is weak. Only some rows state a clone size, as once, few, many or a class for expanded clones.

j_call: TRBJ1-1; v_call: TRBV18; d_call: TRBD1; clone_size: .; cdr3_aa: CASSPGQANTEAFF; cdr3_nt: TGTGCCAGCTCACCAGGACAGGCGAACACTGAAGCTTTCTTT
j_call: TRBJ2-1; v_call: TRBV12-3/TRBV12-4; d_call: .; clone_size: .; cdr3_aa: CASSRVNNEQFF; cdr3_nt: TGTGCCAGCTCCAGGGTTAACAATGAGCAGTTCTTC
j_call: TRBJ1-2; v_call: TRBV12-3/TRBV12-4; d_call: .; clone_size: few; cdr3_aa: CASSSSQGGYTF; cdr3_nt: TGTGCCAGCAGCTCAAGCCAGGGTGGCTACACCTTC
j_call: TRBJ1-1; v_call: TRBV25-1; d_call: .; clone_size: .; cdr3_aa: CASSEYSEAFF; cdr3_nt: TGTGCCAGCAGTGAATATAGTGAAGCTTTCTTT
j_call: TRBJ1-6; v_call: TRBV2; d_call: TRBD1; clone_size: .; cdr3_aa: CASLRGQGANMDNSPLHF; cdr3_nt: TGTGCCAGCCTCCGGGGACAGGGGGCGAATATGGATAATTCACCCCTCCATTTT
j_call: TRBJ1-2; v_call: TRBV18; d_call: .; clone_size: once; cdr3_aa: CASSLDRNYGYTF; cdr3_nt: TGTGCCAGCTCACTAGACAGGAACTATGGCTACACCTTC
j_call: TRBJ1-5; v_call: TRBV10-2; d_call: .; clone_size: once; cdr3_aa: CASSESGGIKQPQHF; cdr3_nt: TGCGCCAGCAGTGAGTCGGGGGGGATTAAGCAGCCCCAGCATTTT
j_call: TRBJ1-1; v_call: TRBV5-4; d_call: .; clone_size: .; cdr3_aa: CASSSRDTDTEAFF; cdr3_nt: TGTGCCAGCAGCTCCCGGGACACCGACACTGAAGCTTTCTTT
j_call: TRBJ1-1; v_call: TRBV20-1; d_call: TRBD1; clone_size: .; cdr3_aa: CSASRGTGGSEAFF; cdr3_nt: TGCAGTGCTAGTCGAGGGACAGGGGGCTCTGAAGCTTTCTTT
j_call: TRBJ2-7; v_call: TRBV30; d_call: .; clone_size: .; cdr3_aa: CAWSVKIGSSYEQYF; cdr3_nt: TGTGCCTGGAGTGTGAAGATCGGGTCCTCCTACGAGCAGTACTTC
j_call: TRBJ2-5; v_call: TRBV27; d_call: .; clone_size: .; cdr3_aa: CASSSRPSRGETQYF; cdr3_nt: TGTGCCAGCAGTTCCCGCCCTTCCCGCGGGGAGACCCAGTACTTC
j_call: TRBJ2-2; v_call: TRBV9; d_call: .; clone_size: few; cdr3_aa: CASSVALSPGELFF; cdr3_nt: TGTGCCAGCAGCGTGGCCTTATCCCCCGGGGAGCTGTTTTTT
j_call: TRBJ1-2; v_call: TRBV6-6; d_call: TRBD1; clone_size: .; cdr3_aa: CASSSPTGDGYTF; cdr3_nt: TGTGCCAGCAGTTCCCCGACAGGGGATGGCTACACCTTC
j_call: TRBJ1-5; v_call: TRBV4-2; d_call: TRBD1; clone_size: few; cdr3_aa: CASSPNPGTGGNQPQHF; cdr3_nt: TGTGCCAGCAGTCCCAACCCCGGGACAGGGGGCAATCAGCCCCAGCATTTT
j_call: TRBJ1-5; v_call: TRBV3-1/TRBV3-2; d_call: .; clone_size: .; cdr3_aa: CASSNSGNQPQHF; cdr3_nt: TGTGCCAGCAGCAACAGTGGAAATCAGCCCCAGCATTTT
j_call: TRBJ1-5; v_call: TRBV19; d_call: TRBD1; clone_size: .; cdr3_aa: CASRNTGVPSQPQHF; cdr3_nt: TGTGCCAGTAGGAATACAGGGGTCCCCTCTCAGCCCCAGCATTTT